This T cell receptor (beta chain) was found in a study of CD8+ T cells in alopecia areata. Whole-study context: It was oral tofacitinib, at 5 to 10 mg twice daily, that treated patients received.

Trimming took 5 bases from V and 5 from J; bases not matched to a gene: 7. Per germline, CDR1 ENHRY and CDR2 SYGVKD. The length of the CDR3 is 14 residues. The sequencing template was cDNA reverse transcribed from extracted RNA. Using immunoSEQ multiplex PCR, the repertoire was profiled, and TCRdb retains in-frame clones only, with some absent. The sample holds more than 150,000 clones, around 60% seen once. Of note for this clone: The antigen remains undetermined.

Treatment: oral pan-JAK inhibitor, 5-10 mg twice daily. Obtained from alopecia areata patients were lesional scalp punch biopsies along with peripheral blood. Study-wide findings and caveats: For lesional scalp, especially alopecia totalis/universalis, clonality was higher than in normal scalp. Sequence data from scalp samples additionally include resident alphabeta T cells of normal skin.

V is TRBV10-3 and J is TRBJ2-7; TRBD1 agrees at 9 bases. The sequence was collected from a human donor with alopecia areata. The sequences come from CD8+ T cells sorted from blood, collected at week 24, from a patient treated with tofacitinib. CDR3 protein: CAISSGQGTHEQYF. DNA for the CDR3: TGTGCCATCAGTTCAGGACAGGGGACGCACGAGCAGTACTTC.